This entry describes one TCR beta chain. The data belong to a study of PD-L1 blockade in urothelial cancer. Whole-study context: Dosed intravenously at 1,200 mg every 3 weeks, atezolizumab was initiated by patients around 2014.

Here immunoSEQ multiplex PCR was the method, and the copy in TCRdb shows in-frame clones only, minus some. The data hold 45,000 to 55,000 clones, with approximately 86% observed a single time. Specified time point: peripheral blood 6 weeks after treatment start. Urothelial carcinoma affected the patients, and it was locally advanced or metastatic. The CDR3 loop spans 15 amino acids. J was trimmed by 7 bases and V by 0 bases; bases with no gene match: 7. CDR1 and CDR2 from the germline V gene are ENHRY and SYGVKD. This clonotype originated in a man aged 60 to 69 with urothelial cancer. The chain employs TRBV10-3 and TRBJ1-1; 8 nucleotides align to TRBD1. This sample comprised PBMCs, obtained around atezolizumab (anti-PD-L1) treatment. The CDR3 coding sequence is TGTGCCATCAGTGAGTCAACCAGGGGGCGGGTTGAAGCTTTCTTT. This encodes CAISESTRGRVEAFF.